This T cell receptor beta chain was observed in a study of T-cell reconstitution after alpha-beta-depleted transplantation in children. Unique molecular identifiers were incorporated when the TCRbeta library was constructed. MiXCR, run by TCRdb on the PCR reads, gives a single entry per CDR3 protein. The sample holds hundreds of thousands of distinct CDR3 sequences, 12% seen once. CDR3 length: 17 amino acids. After removal of 6 bases from V and 4 bases from J, the junction contained 18 bases not matched to a gene. The germline V gene encodes CDR1 DFQATT and CDR2 SNEGSKA (reference sequence). The clonotype comes from a human donor who donated a stem cell graft to a child with acute lymphoblastic leukemia. This sequence joins TRBV20-1 and TRBJ2-4, with 7 bases identical to TRBD1. The source was PBMCs from the stem cell graft donor, collected from the stem cell graft. In DNA, the CDR3 is TGCAGTGCGGCGACAGGGAACGGACAGTATAATAAAAACATTCAGTACTTC. As protein: CSAATGNGQYNKNIQYF.